This entry concerns a single T cell receptor (beta chain). Its cognate antigen is unknown. From germline, CDR1 is GTSNPN and CDR2 SVGIG (reference sequence). V lost 3 bases and J 0 bases, leaving 6 bases between the germline ends. The CDR3 has 13 amino acids. This entry belongs to a study of CD8 T cells in Susac syndrome. Study-wide results and limits: As acknowledged by the study, its TCR sequencing and HLA analysis included a relatively small number of individuals.

The multiple sclerosis control group was made up of treatment-naive patients with stable or active relapsing-remitting disease. Negative isolation yielded the CD8+ and CD4+ T cells, while FACS enriched the TEMRA cells. Random hexamers were used to reverse transcribe the RNA input (about 0.5 to 1 ug). A single record per CDR3 protein comes from TCRdb applying MiXCR to the immunoSEQ multiplex PCR reads. The sample lists about 66,000 distinct CDR3 sequences, roughly 94% occurring once. The source is a human donor with multiple sclerosis. The V call is TRBV30, the J call TRBJ1-3; unclear D gene. The sequencing sample was made of CD8+ T cells from PBMCs. Here the CDR3 reads CAWRGSSGNTIYF. In DNA, the CDR3 is TGTGCCTGGAGGGGGAGCTCTGGAAACACCATATATTTT.